This TCR beta chain was captured by sequencing in a study of blood T cell repertoires in COVID-19. This clone was picked up many times. Methods used by the authors: From reference gene primer amplification, estimates of nucleated cell counts were derived. Repertoires were generated with immunoSEQ multiplex PCR, while TCRdb's copy carries only in-frame clones and drops some. That table is the source of V, J and clone size, and D and trimming were worked out from the DNA. The profile shows about 490,000 clones, around 85% of them singletons. Germline V gene sequence: CDR1 SGHNT, CDR2 YYREEE (reference sequence). The CDR3 consists of 14 residues. V was pared by 2 bases and J by 5 bases, with 2 bases of the junction left unmatched.

The receptor was derived from a human donor in a cohort sampled during active COVID-19. Sequencing was done on a sample of peripheral blood. The chain employs TRBV5-4 and TRBJ2-3; 10 positions agree with TRBD2. The CDR3 DNA sequence: TGTGCCAGCAGCTTAGCGGGAGGGCGAGATACGCAGTATTTT. Translated, it gives CASSLAGGRDTQYF.